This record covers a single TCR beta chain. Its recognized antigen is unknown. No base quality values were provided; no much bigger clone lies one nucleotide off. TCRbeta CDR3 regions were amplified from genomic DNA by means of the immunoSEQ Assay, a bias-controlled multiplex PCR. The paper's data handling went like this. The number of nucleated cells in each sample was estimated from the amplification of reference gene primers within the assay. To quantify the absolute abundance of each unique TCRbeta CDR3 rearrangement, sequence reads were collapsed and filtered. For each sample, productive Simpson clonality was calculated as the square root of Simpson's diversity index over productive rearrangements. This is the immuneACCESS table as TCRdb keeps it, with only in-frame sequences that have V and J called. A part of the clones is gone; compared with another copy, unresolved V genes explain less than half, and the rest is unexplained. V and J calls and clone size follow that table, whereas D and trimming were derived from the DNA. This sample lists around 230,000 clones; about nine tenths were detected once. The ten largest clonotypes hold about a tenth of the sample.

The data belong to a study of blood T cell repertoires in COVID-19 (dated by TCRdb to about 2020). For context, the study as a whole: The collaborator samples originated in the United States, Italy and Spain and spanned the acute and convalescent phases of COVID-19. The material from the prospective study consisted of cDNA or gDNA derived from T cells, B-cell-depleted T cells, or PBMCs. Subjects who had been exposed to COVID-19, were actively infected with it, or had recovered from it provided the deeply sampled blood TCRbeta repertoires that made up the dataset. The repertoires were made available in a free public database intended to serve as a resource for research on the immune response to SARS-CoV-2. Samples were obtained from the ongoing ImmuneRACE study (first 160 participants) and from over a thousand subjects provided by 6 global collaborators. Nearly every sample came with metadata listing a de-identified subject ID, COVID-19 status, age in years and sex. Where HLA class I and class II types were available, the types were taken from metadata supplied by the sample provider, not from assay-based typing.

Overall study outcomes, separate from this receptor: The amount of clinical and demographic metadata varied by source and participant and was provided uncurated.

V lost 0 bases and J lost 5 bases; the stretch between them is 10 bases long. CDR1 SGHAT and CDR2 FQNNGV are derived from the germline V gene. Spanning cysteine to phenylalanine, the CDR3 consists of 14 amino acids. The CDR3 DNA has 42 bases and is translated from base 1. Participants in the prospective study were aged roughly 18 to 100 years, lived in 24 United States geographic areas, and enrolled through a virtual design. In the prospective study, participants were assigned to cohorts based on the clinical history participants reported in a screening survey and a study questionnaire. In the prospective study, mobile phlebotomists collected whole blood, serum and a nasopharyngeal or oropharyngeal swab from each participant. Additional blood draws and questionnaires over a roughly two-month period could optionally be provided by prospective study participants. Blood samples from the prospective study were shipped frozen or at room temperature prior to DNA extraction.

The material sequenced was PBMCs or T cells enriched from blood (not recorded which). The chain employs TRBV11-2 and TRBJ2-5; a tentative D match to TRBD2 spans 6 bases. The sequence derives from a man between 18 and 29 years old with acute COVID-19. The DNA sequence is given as TGTGCCAGCAGCTTAGATCCGGGAGAGGAGACCCAGTACTTC. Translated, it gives CASSLDPGEETQYF.